This passage covers 21 T cell receptor beta chains from one sample sequenced in a study of PD-L1 blockade in urothelial cancer. The time point: peripheral blood 6 weeks after treatment start. Only in-frame clones appear in the TCRdb table, and some are missing; sequencing was by immunoSEQ multiplex PCR. The sample yields about 130,000 clones, more than 70% seen once. The specimen was PBMCs, collected around atezolizumab (anti-PD-L1) treatment. These receptors originate from a man between 45 and 60 years old with urothelial cancer.

The chain joins TRBV9 to TRBJ1-4, with D unclear. The CDR3 contains 13 residues. Deletions cut 2 bases from V and 4 bases from J, with 6 bases between. CDR1 and CDR2 (germline): SGDLS, YYNGEE. The CDR3 region has the DNA TGTGCCAGCAGCGTGCGGAGTAATGAAAAACTGTTTTTT. This encodes CASSVRSNEKLFF. Together with reference TRBV9 and TRBJ1-4, the CDR3 gives the full variable domain: DSGVTQTPKHLITATGQRVTLRCSPRSGDLSVYWYQQSLDQGLQFLIQYYNGEERAKGNILERFSAQQFPDLHSELNLSSLELGDSALYFCASSVRSNEKLFFGSGTQLSVL.

This clone was found once. V is TRBV30 and J is TRBJ1-6; 7 bases match TRBD1. The CDR3 is 15 residues long. Germline CDR1 GTSNPN, CDR2 SVGIG (reference sequence). J lost 7 bases, V lost 4 bases, and 10 bases had no gene match. The CDR3 loop is CAWTHRGSTNSPLHF. CDR3 nucleotide sequence: TGTGCCTGGACGCACAGGGGCAGCACAAATTCACCCCTCCACTTT. Complete variable domain (other parts from reference TRBV30 and TRBJ1-6): SQTIHQWPATLVQPVGSPLSLECTVEGTSNPNLYWYRQAAGRGLQLLFYSVGIGQISSEVPQNLSASRPQDRQFILSSKKLLLSDSGFYLCAWTHRGSTNSPLHFGNGTRLTVT.

Only one count was recorded for this clone. This rearrangement joins TRBV13 to TRBJ1-1; the match to TRBD1 covers 7 bases. Unmatched junction bases numbered 16, after V lost 10 bases and J lost 8 bases. The CDR3 has 14 amino acids. Germline V gives CDR1 PRHDT, CDR2 FYEKMQ (reference sequence). The CDR3 DNA is TGTGCCACCCCAGGGGGTGGAAATCGCAGAGAAGCTTTCTTT. This sequence encodes CATPGGGNRREAFF.

The chain employs TRBV28 and TRBJ2-7; 8 bases are a match to TRBD2. The CDR3 sequence is 15 residues long. V lost 5 bases to trimming and J lost 0 bases; unmatched junction nucleotides: 6. In germline, CDR1 is MDHEN, CDR2 SYDVKM. In DNA form, the CDR3 reads TGTGCCAGCAGTCCTGCGGGAGGTCCCTCCTACGAGCAGTACTTC. It codes for CASSPAGGPSYEQYF.

As for this clone: Mismatch with germline at one junction end may stem from a read error. The identical CDR3 is also encoded by other nucleotide sequences in the sample. The V and J genes are TRBV7-9 and TRBJ2-3; 7 bases are shared with TRBD1. Germline values: CDR1 SEHNR, CDR2 FQNEAQ (reference sequence). This CDR3 is 14 amino acids long. Here the CDR3 DNA reads TGTGCCAGCAGCTTAGCAGGGGGCACCGATACGCAGTATTTT. This gives the protein CASSLAGGTDTQYF.

This clone was seen a few times. The J gene is TRBJ2-1, the V gene TRBV7-2, with 13 bases aligning to TRBD2. The germline gives CDR1 SGHTA, CDR2 FQGNSA. The CDR3 runs to 15 residues. After removal of 6 bases from V and 8 bases from J, the junction contained 7 bases not matched to a gene. CDR3 sequence: CASRRTSGSLDEQFF. DNA of the CDR3: TGTGCCAGCAGGAGGACTAGCGGGAGTCTAGATGAGCAGTTCTTC.

The V gene is TRBV7-8, the J gene TRBJ1-3, with D possibly TRBD1 on 5 matching bases. There are 17 residues in the CDR3. Trimming cost V 2 bases and J 0 bases, with 14 bases left between them. Germline V CDR1 and CDR2: SGHVS, FQNEAQ. The CDR3 loop reads CASSLNFDSFSGNTIYF. The CDR3 DNA is TGTGCCAGCAGCTTAAATTTCGACAGCTTCTCTGGAAACACCATATATTTT.

V usage is TRBV6-4 and J usage is TRBJ2-1; 8 positions agree with TRBD1. The CDR3 is 16 amino acids. CDR1 is MRHNA and CDR2 is SNTAGT in the germline V gene. The ends lost 6 bases at V and 11 bases at J; junction bases unmatched: 18. CDR3 sequence (DNA): TGTGCCAGCAGCGATACAGGGGGTTCGGGATCTCGAAAGCAGTTCTTC. It specifies CASSDTGGSGSRKQFF.

The gene calls are TRBV6-6 and TRBJ2-7; possible D gene TRBD2, 6 bases. CDR1 and CDR2 (germline): MNHNY, SVGAGI (reference sequence). The CDR3 runs to 15 residues. Trimming stripped 5 bases from V and 5 bases from J, with 19 bases between. CDR3 in DNA: TGTGCCAGCAGTCCCCCGGGACTTCGATCCCACGAGCAGTACTTC. This codes for CASSPPGLRSHEQYF.

On this clone: A junction end diverges from the germline sequence, so it may reflect a read error. The V call is TRBV29-1, the J call TRBJ2-7; 12 nucleotides agree with TRBD2. The CDR3 sequence is 11 residues long. Per the germline V gene, CDR1 is SQVTM and CDR2 is ANQGSEA. In DNA, the CDR3 is TGCAGCGTCTACCTAGCGGGGGGGATTGACTTC. Encoded protein: CSVYLAGGIDF.

This chain links TRBV4-1 with TRBJ2-3; D is ambiguous. Germline V gives CDR1 MGHRA, CDR2 YSYEKL. This CDR3 is 13 amino acids long. V shed 0 bases and J shed 6 bases, with 7 bases lying between them. The CDR3 spells CASSQERTDTQYF. Written as DNA, the CDR3 is TGCGCCAGCAGCCAAGAGAGAACGGATACGCAGTATTTT.

V and J are TRBV7-6 and TRBJ1-3; D gene unclear. Germline loops: CDR1 SGHVS, CDR2 FNYEAQ. CDR3 length: 13 amino acids. V was shortened by 1 base and J by 7 bases, with 8 bases between the two germline ends. As DNA, the CDR3 is TGTGCCAGCAGCTTAGGACAAATTAACACCATATATTTT. It translates to CASSLGQINTIYF.

The chain is built from TRBV25-1 and TRBJ2-1, with 9 bases aligning to TRBD2. V lost 1 base, J lost 1 base, and 5 bases stayed unmatched. Germline V gene data show CDR1 as MGHDK and CDR2 as SYGVNS. The CDR3 covers 17 residues. The CDR3 sequence: CASSEFLSGRSYNEQFF. CDR3 sequence (DNA): TGTGCCAGCAGTGAATTTCTTAGCGGGAGATCCTACAATGAGCAGTTCTTC.

The rearrangement links TRBV5-1 to TRBJ1-6, with 7 nucleotides matching TRBD1. In germline, CDR1 is SGHRS, CDR2 YFSETQ. Trimming removed 5 bases from V and 8 bases from J; junction bases left unmatched: 10. The CDR3 spans 15 residues. The CDR3 loop is CASRNTDRVDSPLHF. The DNA for the CDR3 is TGCGCCAGCAGGAATACTGACAGGGTCGATTCACCCCTCCACTTT.

V gene TRBV7-2 combines with J gene TRBJ2-1, with 8 bases lining up with TRBD2. The V gene end was trimmed by 2 bases and the J gene end by 10 bases; junction bases not matched to a gene: 10. The CDR3 has 15 amino acids. CDR1 and CDR2 (germline): SGHTA, FQGNSA. In nucleotides, the CDR3 is TGTGCCAGCAGCTTAACGGCGGGAGGCGCGAAGGAGCAGTTCTTC. Protein: CASSLTAGGAKEQFF.

The V and J genes are TRBV15 and TRBJ1-4, with unresolved D. In germline, CDR1 is LNHNV, CDR2 YYDKDF (reference sequence). Trimming cost V 3 bases and J 0 bases, with 5 bases left between them. CDR3 length equals 14 residues. CDR3 bases: TGTGCCACCAGCAGTACGGCAACTAATGAAAAACTGTTTTTT. This codes for CATSSTATNEKLFF.

The CDR3 DNA sequence: TGTGCCAGCAGCTTAGGGGCCCTCAGGGGGCAGGATGGCTACACCTTC. Translated, it gives CASSLGALRGQDGYTF. The rearrangement links TRBV11-2 to TRBJ1-2, with 8 bases that match TRBD1. Germline CDR1 SGHAT, CDR2 FQNNGV. The V segment lost 1 base and the J segment 6 bases; nucleotides outside the gene matches: 10. This CDR3 region has 16 residues.

The chain recombines TRBV15 with TRBJ2-5; 9 bases fit TRBD2. The V gene end was trimmed by 0 bases and the J gene end by 2 bases; junction bases not matched to a gene: 4. Germline V gives CDR1 LNHNV, CDR2 YYDKDF (reference sequence). The CDR3 length is 16 residues. The CDR3: CATSRELAGLQETQYF. The CDR3, as DNA: TGTGCCACCAGCAGAGAGCTAGCGGGATTACAAGAGACCCAGTACTTC. The full variable domain, rest sourced from reference TRBV15 and TRBJ2-5, is DAMVIQNPRYQVTQFGKPVTLSCSQTLNHNVMYWYQQKSSQAPKLLFHYYDKDFNNEADTPDNFQSRRPNTSFCFLDIRSPGLGDTAMYLCATSRELAGLQETQYFGPGTRLLVL.

The chain uses TRBV11-2 and TRBJ2-7, with a tentative D call TRBD2 (5 bases). Germline V gives CDR1 SGHAT, CDR2 FQNNGV. The CDR3 spans 16 residues. V was cut by 1 base and J by 4 bases, with 17 bases left in between. The CDR3: CASSLGSGSVSYEQYF. CDR3 bases: TGTGCCAGCAGCTTAGGCTCGGGATCAGTAAGTTACGAGCAGTACTTC.

The chain is built from TRBV2 and TRBJ2-3; TRBD2 matches at 12 bases. After removal of 6 bases from V and 4 bases from J, the junction contained 5 bases not matched to a gene. The V gene's germline CDR1 is SNHLY and CDR2 FYNNEI. This CDR3 spans 15 amino acids. The CDR3 DNA reads as TGTGCCAGCAGGACTAGCGGGAGTCCTGCAGATACGCAGTATTTT. Its protein product is CASRTSGSPADTQYF.

V gene TRBV30 combines with J gene TRBJ1-1; D is possibly TRBD1 (5 bases). From germline, CDR1 is GTSNPN and CDR2 SVGIG (reference sequence). Trimming stripped 1 base from V and 5 bases from J, with 11 bases between. CDR3 size: 13 residues. The CDR3 DNA sequence: TGTGCCTGGAGTGGTGGGGGAGGTACTGAAGCTTTCTTT. Encoded protein: CAWSGGGGTEAFF.